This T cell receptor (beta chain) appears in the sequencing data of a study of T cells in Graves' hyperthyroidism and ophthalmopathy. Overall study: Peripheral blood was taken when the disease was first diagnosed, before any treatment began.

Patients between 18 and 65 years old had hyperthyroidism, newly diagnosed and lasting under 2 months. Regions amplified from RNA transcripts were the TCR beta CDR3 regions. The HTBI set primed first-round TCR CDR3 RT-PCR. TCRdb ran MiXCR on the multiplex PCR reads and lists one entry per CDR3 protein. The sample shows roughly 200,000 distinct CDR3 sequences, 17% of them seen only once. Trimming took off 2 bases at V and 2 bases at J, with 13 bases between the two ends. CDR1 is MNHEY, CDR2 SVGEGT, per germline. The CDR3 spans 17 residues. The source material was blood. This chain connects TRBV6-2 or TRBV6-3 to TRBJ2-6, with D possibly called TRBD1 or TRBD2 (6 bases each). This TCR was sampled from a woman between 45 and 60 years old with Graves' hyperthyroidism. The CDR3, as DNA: TGTGCCAGCAGTTACGCACAAGGGGGGACTGGGGCCAACGTCCTGACTTTC. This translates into CASSYAQGGTGANVLTF.